This TCR beta chain was profiled in a study of blood T cells in healthy people across ages. The CDR3 sequence is 13 residues long. Unmatched junction bases numbered 5, after V lost 4 bases and J lost 9 bases. Germline values: CDR1 WSHSY, CDR2 SAAADI. Broader study findings: Total diversity from one million sequenced T cells was likely underestimated. The study found more naive CD4+ cells and higher diversity in long-lived than aged donors.

Regarding this clonotype: The antigen is unknown.

The second PCR ran roughly 7 to 12 cycles with a sample-barcoded 5' primer and J-beta primers. Researchers report that a template-switch adaptor with 12 random nucleotides tagged each cDNA molecule. Each CDR3 protein is one row after TCRdb ran MiXCR on the 5' RACE reads. Of about 1.4 million distinct CDR3 sequences listed, 45% to 70% are singletons. This receptor was taken from a young man in good health. Sequenced input: blood. The chain carries TRBV10-2 and TRBJ2-2; 7 bases match TRBD2. CDR3 protein: CASSGAGTWELFF. CDR3 nucleotides: TGCGCCAGCAGTGGAGCGGGAACGTGGGAGCTGTTTTTT.